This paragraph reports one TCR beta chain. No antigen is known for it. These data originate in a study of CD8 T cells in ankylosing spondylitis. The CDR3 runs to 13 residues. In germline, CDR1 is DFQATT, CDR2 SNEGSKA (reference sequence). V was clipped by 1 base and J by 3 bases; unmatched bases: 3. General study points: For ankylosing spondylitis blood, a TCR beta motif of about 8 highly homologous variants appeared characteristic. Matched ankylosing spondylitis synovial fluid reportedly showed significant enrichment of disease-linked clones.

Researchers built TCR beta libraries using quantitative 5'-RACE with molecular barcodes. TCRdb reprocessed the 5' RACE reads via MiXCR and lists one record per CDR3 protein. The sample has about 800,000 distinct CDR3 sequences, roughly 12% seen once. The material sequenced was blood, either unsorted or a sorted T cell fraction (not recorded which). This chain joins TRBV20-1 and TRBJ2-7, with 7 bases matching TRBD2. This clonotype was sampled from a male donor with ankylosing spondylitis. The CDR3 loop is CSARGLALYEQYF. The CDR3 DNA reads TGCAGTGCTAGAGGACTAGCCCTCTACGAGCAGTACTTC.